The 4 T cell receptor beta chains below all came from one sample that was sequenced in a study of cytomegalovirus exposure and HLA in healthy donors. Primers included in the PCR were 60 Vbeta and 13 Jbeta primers. The table came from immunoSEQ multiplex PCR; TCRdb's copy has only in-frame clones and leaves some out. This table has about 180,000 clones, 60% to 85% appearing once. Sequencing used PBMCs. Receptors originate from a young man in good health and CMV-seronegative.

This chain links TRBV28 with TRBJ1-5; 10 bases are a match to TRBD1. V lost 5 bases to trimming and J lost 5 bases; unmatched junction nucleotides: 6. Per germline, CDR1 MDHEN and CDR2 SYDVKM. The CDR3 loop spans 15 amino acids. The chain's CDR3 is CASSPGTGAYQPQHF. The CDR3 coding sequence is TGTGCCAGCAGTCCCGGGACAGGGGCATATCAGCCCCAGCATTTT.

V and J are TRBV9 and TRBJ1-1, with 10 bases aligning to TRBD1. The V segment lost 4 bases and the J segment 2 bases; nucleotides outside the gene matches: 8. This CDR3 contains 16 residues. Germline loops: CDR1 SGDLS, CDR2 YYNGEE. This CDR3 is CASSPRQGAVNTEAFF. The DNA of the CDR3 is TGTGCCAGCAGCCCCAGACAGGGGGCCGTTAACACTGAAGCTTTCTTT.

The chain recombines TRBV28 with TRBJ1-2, with a weak D call TRBD1 (6 bases). V lost 0 bases, J lost 6 bases, and 14 bases lay in between. In germline, CDR1 is MDHEN, CDR2 SYDVKM. This CDR3 contains 15 residues. CDR3 bases: TGTGCCAGCAGTTTATGGGGGGCCGGCGAAAATGGCTACACCTTC. Translation gives CASSLWGAGENGYTF.

This clone was counted once. The chain is built from TRBV6-1 and TRBJ1-2; D is possibly TRBD1 (5 bases). V was pared by 1 base and J by 0 bases, with 12 bases between. This CDR3 is 16 amino acids long. CDR1 MNHNS and CDR2 SASEGT come from the germline V gene. The CDR3 sequence: CASSEVFAGTNYGYTF. The DNA for the CDR3 is TGTGCCAGCAGTGAAGTGTTTGCAGGGACTAACTATGGCTACACCTTC.